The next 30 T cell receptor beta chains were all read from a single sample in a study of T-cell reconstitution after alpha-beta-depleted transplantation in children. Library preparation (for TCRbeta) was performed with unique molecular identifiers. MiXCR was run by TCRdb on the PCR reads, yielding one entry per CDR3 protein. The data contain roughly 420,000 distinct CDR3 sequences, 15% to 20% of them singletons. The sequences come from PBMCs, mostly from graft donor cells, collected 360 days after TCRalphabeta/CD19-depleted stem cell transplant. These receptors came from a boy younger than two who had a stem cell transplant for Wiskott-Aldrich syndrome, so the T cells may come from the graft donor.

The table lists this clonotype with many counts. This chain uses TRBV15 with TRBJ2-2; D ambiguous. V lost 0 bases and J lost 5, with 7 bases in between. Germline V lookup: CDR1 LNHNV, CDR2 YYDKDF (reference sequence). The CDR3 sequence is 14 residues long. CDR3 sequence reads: CATSRDLGTGELFF. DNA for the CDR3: TGTGCCACCAGCAGAGATTTAGGGACCGGGGAGCTGTTTTTT.

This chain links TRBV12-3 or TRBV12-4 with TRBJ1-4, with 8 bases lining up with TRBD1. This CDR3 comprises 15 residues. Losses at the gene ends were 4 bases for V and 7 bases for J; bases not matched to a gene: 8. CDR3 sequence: CASSSRQGFGEKLFF. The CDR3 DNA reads TGTGCCAGCAGTTCCCGACAGGGGTTCGGTGAAAAACTGTTTTTT.

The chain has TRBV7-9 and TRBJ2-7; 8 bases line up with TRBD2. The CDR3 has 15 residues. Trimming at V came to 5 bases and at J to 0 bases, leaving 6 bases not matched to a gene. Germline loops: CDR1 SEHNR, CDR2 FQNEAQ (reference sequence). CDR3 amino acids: CASSPVAGSSYEQYF. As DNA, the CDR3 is TGTGCCAGCAGCCCCGTAGCGGGGAGCTCCTACGAGCAGTACTTC.

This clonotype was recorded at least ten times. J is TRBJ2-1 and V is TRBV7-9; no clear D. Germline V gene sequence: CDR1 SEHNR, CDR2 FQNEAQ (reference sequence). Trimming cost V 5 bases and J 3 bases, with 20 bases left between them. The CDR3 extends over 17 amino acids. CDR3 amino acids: CASSPVMGVLYYNEQFF. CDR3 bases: TGTGCCAGCAGCCCCGTTATGGGCGTTCTATACTACAATGAGCAGTTCTTC.

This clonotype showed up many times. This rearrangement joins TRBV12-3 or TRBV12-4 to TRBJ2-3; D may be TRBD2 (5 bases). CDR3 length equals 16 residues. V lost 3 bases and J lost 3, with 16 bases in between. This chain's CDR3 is CASSFKVLAGTDTQYF. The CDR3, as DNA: TGTGCCAGCAGTTTCAAAGTGCTAGCTGGGACAGATACGCAGTATTTT.

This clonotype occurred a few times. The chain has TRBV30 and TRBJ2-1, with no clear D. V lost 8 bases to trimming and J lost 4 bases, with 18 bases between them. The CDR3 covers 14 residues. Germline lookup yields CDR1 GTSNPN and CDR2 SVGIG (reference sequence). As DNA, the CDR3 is TGTGCCCTTTGGGTCCCCAGAATATACAATGAGCAGTTCTTC. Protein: CALWVPRIYNEQFF. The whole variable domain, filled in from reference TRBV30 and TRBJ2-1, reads SQTIHQWPATLVQPVGSPLSLECTVEGTSNPNLYWYRQAAGRGLQLLFYSVGIGQISSEVPQNLSASRPQDRQFILSSKKLLLSDSGFYLCALWVPRIYNEQFFGPGTRLTVL.

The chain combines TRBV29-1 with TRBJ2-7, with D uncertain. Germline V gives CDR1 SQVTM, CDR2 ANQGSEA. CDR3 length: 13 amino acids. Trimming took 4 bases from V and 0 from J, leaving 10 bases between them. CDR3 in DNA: TGCAGCGTTGTTTACACCAGCTCCTACGAGCAGTACTTC. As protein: CSVVYTSSYEQYF.

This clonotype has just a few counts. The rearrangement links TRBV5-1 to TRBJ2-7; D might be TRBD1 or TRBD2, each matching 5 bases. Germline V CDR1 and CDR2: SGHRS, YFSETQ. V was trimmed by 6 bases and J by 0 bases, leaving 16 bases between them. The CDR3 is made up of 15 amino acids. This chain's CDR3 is CASNPYGGSSYEQYF. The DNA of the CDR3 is TGCGCCAGCAACCCCTATGGGGGAAGCTCCTACGAGCAGTACTTC. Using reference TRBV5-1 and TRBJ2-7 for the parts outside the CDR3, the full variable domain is KAGVTQTPRYLIKTRGQQVTLSCSPISGHRSVSWYQQTPGQGLQFLFEYFSETQRNKGNFPGRFSGRQFSNSRSEMNVSTLELGDSALYLCASNPYGGSSYEQYFGPGTRLTVT.

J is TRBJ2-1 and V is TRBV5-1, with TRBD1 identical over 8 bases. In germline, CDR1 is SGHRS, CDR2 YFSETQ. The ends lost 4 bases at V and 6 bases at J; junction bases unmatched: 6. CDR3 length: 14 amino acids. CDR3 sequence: CASSRTGSFNEQFF. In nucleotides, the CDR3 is TGCGCCAGCAGCAGGACAGGGAGCTTCAATGAGCAGTTCTTC.

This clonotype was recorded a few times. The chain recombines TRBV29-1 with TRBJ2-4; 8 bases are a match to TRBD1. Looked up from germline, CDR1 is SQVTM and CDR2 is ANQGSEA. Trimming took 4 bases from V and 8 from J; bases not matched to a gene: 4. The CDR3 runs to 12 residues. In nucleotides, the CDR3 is TGCAGCGTTGGGGGGGACAGGTACATTCAGTACTTC. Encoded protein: CSVGGDRYIQYF.

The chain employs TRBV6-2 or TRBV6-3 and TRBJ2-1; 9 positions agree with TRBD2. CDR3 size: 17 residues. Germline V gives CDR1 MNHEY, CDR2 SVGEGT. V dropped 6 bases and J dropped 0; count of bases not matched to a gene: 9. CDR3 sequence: CASRGIAGVSSYNEQFF. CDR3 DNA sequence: TGTGCCAGCAGGGGGATAGCGGGAGTTAGCTCCTACAATGAGCAGTTCTTC.

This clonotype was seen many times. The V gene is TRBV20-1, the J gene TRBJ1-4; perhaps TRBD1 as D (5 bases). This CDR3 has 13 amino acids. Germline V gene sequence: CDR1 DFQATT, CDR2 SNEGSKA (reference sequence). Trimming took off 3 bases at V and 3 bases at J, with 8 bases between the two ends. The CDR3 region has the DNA TGCAGTGCTAGCGGAGGGGCTAATGAAAAACTGTTTTTT. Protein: CSASGGANEKLFF.

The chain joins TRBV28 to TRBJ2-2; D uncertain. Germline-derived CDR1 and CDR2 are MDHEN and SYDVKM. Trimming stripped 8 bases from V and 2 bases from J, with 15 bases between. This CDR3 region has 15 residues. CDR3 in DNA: TGTGCCAGCCGCCTCGGAAATCATAACACCGGGGAGCTGTTTTTT. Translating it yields CASRLGNHNTGELFF.

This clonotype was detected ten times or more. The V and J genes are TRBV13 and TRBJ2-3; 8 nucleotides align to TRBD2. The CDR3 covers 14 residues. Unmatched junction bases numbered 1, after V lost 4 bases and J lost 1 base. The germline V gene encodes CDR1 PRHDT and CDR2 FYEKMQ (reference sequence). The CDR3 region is CASSYSGGTDTQYF. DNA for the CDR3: TGTGCCAGCAGCTATAGCGGGGGCACAGATACGCAGTATTTT.

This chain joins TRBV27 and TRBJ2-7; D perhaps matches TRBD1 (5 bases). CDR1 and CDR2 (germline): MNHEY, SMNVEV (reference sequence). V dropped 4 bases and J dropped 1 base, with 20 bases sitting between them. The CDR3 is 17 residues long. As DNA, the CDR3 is TGTGCCAGCAGTTCGGGCAGGGATAAGGGCCGGTCCTACGAGCAGTACTTC. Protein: CASSSGRDKGRSYEQYF.

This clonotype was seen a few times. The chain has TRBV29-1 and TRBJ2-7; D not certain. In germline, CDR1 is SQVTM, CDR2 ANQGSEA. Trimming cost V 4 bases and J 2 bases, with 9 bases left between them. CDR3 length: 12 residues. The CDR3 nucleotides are TGCAGCGTTGTAGGGCCTACCTACGAGCAGTACTTC. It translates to CSVVGPTYEQYF.

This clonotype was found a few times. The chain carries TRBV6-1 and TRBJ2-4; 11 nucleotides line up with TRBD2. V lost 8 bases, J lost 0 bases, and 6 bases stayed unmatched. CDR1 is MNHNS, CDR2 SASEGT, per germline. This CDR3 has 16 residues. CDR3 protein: CASEGLAELAKNIQYF. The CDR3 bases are TGTGCCAGCGAGGGACTAGCGGAATTAGCCAAAAACATTCAGTACTTC.

CDR3 in DNA: TGCGCCAGCAGTCGAATCCGAGGATCGCTCGGAGCCAAAAACATTCAGTACTTC. This translates into CASSRIRGSLGAKNIQYF. The rearrangement uses TRBV4-1 and TRBJ2-4; no clear D. From germline, CDR1 is MGHRA and CDR2 YSYEKL. The CDR3 consists of 18 residues. Trimming stripped 6 bases from V and 0 bases from J, with 21 bases between.

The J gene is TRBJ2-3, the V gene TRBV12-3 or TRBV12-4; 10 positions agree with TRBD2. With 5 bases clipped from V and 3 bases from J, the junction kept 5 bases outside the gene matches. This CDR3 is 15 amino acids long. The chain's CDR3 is CASSTSGVATDTQYF. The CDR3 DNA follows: TGTGCCAGCAGTACTAGCGGGGTCGCGACAGATACGCAGTATTTT.

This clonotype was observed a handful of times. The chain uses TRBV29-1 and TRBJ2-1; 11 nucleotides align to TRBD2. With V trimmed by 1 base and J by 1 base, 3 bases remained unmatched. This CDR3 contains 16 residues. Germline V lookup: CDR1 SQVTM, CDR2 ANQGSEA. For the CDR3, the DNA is TGCAGCGTTGAAGTGGGACTAGCGGCTTCCTACAATGAGCAGTTCTTC. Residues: CSVEVGLAASYNEQFF.

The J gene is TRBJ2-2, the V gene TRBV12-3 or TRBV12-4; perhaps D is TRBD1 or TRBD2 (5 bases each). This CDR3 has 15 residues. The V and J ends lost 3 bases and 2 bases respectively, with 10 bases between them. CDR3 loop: CASSFTGPNTGELFF. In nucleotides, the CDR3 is TGTGCCAGCAGTTTTACGGGACCAAACACCGGGGAGCTGTTTTTT.

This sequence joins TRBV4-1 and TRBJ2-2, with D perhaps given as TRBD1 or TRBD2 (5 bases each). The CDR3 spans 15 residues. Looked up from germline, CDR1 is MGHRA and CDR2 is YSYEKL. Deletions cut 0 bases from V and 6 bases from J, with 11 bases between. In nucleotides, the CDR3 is TGCGCCAGCAGCCAAGATGGGACCTGGGCCGGGGAGCTGTTTTTT. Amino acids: CASSQDGTWAGELFF.

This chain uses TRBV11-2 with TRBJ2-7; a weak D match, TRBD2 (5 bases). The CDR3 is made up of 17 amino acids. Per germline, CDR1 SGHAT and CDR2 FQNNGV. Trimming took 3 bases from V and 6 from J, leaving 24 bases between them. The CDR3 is CASSFRLPPGGMGEQYF. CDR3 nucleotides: TGTGCCAGCAGCTTTAGACTACCCCCAGGCGGTATGGGCGAGCAGTACTTC.

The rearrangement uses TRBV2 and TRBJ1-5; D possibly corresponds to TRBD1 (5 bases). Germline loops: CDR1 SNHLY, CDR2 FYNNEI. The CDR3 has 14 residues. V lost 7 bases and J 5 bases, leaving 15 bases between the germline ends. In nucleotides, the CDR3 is TGTGCCAGCATTGGGACGGTTTCCGATCAGCCCCAGCATTTT. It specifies CASIGTVSDQPQHF.

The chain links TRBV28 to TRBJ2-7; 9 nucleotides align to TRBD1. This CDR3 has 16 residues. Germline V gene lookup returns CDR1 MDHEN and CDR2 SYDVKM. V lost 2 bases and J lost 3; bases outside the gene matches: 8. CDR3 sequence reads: CASSLLGTGKGYEQYF. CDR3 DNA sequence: TGTGCCAGCAGTTTACTGGGGACAGGGAAAGGCTACGAGCAGTACTTC.

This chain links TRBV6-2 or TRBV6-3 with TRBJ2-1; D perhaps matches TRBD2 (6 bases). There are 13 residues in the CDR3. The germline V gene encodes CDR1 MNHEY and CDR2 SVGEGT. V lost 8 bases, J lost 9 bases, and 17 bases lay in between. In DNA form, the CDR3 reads TGTGCCAGCGCCGACGGGACTCCCAGTGAGCAGTTCTTC. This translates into CASADGTPSEQFF.

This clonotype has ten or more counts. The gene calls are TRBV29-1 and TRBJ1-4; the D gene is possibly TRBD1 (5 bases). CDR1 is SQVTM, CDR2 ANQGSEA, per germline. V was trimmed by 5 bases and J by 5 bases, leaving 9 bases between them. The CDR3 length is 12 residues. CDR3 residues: CSVSQANEKLFF. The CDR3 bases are TGCAGCGTTTCACAGGCGAATGAAAAACTGTTTTTT.

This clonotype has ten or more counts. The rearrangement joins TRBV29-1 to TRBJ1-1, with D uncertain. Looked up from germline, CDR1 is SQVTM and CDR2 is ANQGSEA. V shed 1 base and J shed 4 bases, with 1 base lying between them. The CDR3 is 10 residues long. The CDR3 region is CSVEVTEAFF. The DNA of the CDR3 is TGCAGCGTTGAAGTCACTGAAGCTTTCTTT. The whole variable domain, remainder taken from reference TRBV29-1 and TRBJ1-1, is SAVISQKPSRDICQRGTSLTIQCQVDSQVTMMFWYRQQPGQSLTLIATANQGSEATYESGFVIDKFPISRPNLTFSTLTVSNMSPEDSSIYLCSVEVTEAFFGQGTRLTVV.

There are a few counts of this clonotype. The CDR3 region has the DNA TGCGCCAGCAGCCCTATTAGGACTAGCGGAACCTACGAGCAGTACTTC. This gives the protein CASSPIRTSGTYEQYF. The chain recombines TRBV5-1 with TRBJ2-7; 10 nucleotides align to TRBD2. CDR1 and CDR2 (germline): SGHRS, YFSETQ. The ends lost 4 bases at V and 2 bases at J; junction bases unmatched: 9. CDR3 length: 16 residues.

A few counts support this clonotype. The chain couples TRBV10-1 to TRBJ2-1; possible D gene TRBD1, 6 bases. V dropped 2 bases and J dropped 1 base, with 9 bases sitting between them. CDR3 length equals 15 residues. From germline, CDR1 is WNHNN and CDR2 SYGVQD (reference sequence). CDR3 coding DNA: TGCGCCAGCAGTGAGGATACAGGGTCCTACAATGAGCAGTTCTTC. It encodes CASSEDTGSYNEQFF.